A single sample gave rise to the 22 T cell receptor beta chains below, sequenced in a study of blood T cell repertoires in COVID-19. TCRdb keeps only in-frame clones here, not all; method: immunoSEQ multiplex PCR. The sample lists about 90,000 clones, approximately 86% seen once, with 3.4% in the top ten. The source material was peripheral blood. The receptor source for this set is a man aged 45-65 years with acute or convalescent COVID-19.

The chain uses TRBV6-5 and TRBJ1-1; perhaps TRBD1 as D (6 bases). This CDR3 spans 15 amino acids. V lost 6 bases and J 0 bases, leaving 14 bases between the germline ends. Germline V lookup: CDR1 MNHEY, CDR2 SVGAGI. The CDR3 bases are TGTGCCAGCAGGCTAGGGACAAATATGAACACTGAAGCTTTCTTT. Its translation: CASRLGTNMNTEAFF.

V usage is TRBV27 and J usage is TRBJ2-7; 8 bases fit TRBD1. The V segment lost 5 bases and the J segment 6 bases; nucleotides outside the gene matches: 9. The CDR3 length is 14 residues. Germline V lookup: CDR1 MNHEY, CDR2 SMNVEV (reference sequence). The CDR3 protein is CASSSQTGAGEQYF. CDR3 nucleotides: TGTGCCAGCAGTAGCCAGACAGGGGCCGGCGAGCAGTACTTC.

CDR3 bases: TGTGCCAGCACTAAGACCCACAATGAGCAGTTCTTC. Protein sequence: CASTKTHNEQFF. The genes are TRBV19 and TRBJ2-1; D gene unclear. The CDR3 sequence is 12 residues long. V lost 9 bases, J lost 5 bases, and 11 bases lay in between. Germline CDR1 and CDR2: LNHDA and SQIVND (reference sequence). The complete variable domain, with remaining parts taken from reference TRBV19 and TRBJ2-1, reads DGGITQSPKYLFRKEGQNVTLSCEQNLNHDAMYWYRQDPGQGLRLIYYSQIVNDFQKGDIAEGYSVSREKKESFPLTVTSAQKNPTAFYLCASTKTHNEQFFGPGTRLTVL.

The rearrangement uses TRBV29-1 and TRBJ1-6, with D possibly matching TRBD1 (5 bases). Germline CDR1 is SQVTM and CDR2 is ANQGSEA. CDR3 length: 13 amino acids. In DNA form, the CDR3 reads TGCATCCGGGGGGGAAGGGATAATTCACCCCTCCACTTT. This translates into CIRGGRDNSPLHF. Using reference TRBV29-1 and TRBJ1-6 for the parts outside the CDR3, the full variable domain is SAVISQKPSRDICQRGTSLTIQCQVDSQVTMMFWYRQQPGQSLTLIATANQGSEATYESGFVIDKFPISRPNLTFSTLTVSNMSPEDSSIYLCIRGGRDNSPLHFGNGTRLTVT.

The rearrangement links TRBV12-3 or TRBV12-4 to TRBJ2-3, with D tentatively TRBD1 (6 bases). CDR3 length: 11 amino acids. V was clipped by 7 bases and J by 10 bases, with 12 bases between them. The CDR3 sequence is CASIQGRAQYF. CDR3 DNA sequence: TGTGCCAGCATCCAGGGGCGGGCGCAGTATTTT.

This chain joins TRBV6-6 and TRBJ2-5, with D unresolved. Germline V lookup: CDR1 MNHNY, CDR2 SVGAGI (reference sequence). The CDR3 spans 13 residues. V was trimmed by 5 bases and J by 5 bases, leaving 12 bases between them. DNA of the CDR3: TGTGCCAGCAGTCCCCCCATCGGGGAGACCCAGTACTTC. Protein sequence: CASSPPIGETQYF.

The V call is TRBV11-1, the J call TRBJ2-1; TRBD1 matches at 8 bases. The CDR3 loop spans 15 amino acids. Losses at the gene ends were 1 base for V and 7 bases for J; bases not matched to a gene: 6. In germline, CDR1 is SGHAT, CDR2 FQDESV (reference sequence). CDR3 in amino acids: CASSLDATGVNEQFF. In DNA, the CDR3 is TGTGCCAGCAGCTTAGACGCGACAGGGGTAAATGAGCAGTTCTTC. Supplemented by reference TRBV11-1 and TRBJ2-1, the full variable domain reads EAEVAQSPRYKITEKSQAVAFWCDPISGHATLYWYRQILGQGPELLVQFQDESVVDDSQLPKDRFSAERLKGVDSTLKIQPAELGDSAMYLCASSLDATGVNEQFFGPGTRLTVL.

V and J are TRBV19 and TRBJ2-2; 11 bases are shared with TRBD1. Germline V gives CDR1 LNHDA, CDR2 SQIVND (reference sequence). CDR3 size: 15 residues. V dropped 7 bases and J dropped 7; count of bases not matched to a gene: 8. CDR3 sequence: CASTMDRGQGGELFF. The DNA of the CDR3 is TGTGCCAGTACCATGGACAGGGGGCAGGGCGGGGAGCTGTTTTTT.

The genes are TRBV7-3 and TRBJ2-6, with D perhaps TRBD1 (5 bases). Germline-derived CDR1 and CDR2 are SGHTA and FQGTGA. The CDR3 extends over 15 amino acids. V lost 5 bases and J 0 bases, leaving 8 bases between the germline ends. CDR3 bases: TGTGCCAGCAGCGCAGGGTACTCTGGGGCCAACGTCCTGACTTTC. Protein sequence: CASSAGYSGANVLTF.

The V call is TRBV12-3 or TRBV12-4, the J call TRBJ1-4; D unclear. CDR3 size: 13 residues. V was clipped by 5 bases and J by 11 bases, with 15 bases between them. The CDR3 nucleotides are TGTGCCAGCAGTGACGCCGCGGGAGAGAAACTGTTTTTT. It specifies CASSDAAGEKLFF.

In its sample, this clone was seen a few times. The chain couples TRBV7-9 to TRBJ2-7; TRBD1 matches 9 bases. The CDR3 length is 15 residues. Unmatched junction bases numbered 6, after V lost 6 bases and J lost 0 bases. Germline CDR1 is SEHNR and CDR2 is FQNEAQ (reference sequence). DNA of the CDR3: TGTGCCAGCAGACCCGGGACAGGGCCCTCCTACGAGCAGTACTTC. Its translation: CASRPGTGPSYEQYF. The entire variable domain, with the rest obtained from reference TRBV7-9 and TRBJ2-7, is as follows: DTGVSQNPRHKITKRGQNVTFRCDPISEHNRLYWYRQTLGQGPEFLTYFQNEAQLEKSRLLSDRFSAERPKGSFSTLEIQRTEQGDSAMYLCASRPGTGPSYEQYFGPGTRLTVT.

The CDR3 protein is CASSQENRGRHEQYF. The CDR3 DNA reads as TGTGCCAGCAGCCAAGAGAACAGGGGGCGGCACGAGCAGTACTTC. The chain couples TRBV3-1 (or the pseudogene TRBV3-2) to TRBJ2-7; 9 bases match TRBD1. This CDR3 has 15 residues. V trimming: 0 bases; J trimming: 5 bases; junction bases outside the gene matches: 5. Germline CDR1 LGHDT, CDR2 YNNKEL (reference sequence).

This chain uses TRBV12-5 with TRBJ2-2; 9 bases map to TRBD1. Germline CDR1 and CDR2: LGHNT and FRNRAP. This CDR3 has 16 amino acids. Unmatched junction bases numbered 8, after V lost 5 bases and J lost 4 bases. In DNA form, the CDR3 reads TGTGCTAGTGGTCCGGGGACAGGGCCCCGCACCGGGGAGCTGTTTTTT. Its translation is CASGPGTGPRTGELFF.

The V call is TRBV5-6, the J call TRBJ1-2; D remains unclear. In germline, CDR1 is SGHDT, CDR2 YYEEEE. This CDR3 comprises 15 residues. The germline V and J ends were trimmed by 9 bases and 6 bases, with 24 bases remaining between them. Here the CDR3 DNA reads TGTGCCACCACAAACCAGGTGGAAGACCACAATGGCTACACCTTC. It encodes CATTNQVEDHNGYTF.

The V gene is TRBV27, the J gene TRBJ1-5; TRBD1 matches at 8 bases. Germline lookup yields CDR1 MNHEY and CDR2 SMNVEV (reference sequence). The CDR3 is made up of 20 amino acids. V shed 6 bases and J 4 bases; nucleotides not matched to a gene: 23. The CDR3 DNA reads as TGTGCCAGCAGCTCGCGCCTCATTCCGGGACAGGCAAGTCTTAATCAGCCCCAGCATTTT. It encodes CASSSRLIPGQASLNQPQHF.

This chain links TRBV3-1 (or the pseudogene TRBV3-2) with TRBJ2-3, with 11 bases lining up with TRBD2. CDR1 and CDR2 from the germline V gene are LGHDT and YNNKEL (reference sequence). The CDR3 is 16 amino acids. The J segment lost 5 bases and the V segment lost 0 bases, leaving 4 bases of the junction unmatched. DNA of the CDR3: TGTGCCAGCAGCCAAGAAATAGCGGGAGGGGAAGATACGCAGTATTTT. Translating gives CASSQEIAGGEDTQYF.

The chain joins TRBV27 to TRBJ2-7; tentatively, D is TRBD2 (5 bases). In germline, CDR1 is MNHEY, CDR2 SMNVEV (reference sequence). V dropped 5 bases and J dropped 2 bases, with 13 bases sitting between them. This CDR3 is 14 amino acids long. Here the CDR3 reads CASSPEGLPYEQYF. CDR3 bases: TGTGCCAGCAGTCCAGAGGGTCTCCCCTACGAGCAGTACTTC.

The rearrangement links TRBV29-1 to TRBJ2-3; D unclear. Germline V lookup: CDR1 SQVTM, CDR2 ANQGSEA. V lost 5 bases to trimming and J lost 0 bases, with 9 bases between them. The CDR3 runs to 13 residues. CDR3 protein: CSVTVSSTDTQYF. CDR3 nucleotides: TGCAGCGTTACTGTCTCTAGCACAGATACGCAGTATTTT.

For the CDR3, the DNA is TGCGCCAGCGGAAGGGGTTTAGGCGAGCAGTACTTC. Its protein product is CASGRGLGEQYF. The chain carries TRBV10-2 and TRBJ2-7; D may be TRBD1 (5 bases). Germline assignment: CDR1 WSHSY and CDR2 SAAADI. With 8 bases removed from V and 6 bases from J, the gap between germline ends came to 14 bases. This CDR3 spans 12 amino acids.

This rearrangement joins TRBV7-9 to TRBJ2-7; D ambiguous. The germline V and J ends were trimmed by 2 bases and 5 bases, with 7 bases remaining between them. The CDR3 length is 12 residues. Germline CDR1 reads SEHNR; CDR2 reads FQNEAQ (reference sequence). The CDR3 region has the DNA TGTGCCAGCAGCTTAAGTAGTCACGAGCAGTACTTC. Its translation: CASSLSSHEQYF.

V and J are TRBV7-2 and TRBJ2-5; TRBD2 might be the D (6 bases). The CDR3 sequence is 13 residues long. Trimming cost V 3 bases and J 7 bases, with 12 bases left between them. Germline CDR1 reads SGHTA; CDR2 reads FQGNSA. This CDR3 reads CASSFSRDVTQYF. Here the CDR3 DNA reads TGTGCCAGCAGCTTTTCGCGGGATGTGACCCAGTACTTC.

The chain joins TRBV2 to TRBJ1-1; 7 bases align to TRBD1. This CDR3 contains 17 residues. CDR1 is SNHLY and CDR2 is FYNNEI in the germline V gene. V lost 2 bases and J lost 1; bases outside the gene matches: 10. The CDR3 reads CASSEIAAGGPNTEAFF. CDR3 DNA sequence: TGTGCCAGCAGTGAAATTGCGGCAGGGGGACCGAACACTGAAGCTTTCTTT.